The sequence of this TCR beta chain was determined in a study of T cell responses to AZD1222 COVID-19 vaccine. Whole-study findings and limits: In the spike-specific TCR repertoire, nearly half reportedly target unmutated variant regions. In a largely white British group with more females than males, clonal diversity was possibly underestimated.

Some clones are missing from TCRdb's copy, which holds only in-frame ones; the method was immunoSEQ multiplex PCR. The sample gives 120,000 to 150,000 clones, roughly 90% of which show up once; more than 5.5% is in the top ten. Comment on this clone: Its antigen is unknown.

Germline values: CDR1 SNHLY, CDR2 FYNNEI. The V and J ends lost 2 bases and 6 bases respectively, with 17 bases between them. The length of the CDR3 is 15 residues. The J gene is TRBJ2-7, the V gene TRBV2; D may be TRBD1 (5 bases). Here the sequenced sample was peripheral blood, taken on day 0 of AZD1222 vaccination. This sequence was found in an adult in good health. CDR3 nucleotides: TGTGCCAGCAGTGAAAGACAGACCGGCACCTTCGAGCAGTACTTC. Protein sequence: CASSERQTGTFEQYF.